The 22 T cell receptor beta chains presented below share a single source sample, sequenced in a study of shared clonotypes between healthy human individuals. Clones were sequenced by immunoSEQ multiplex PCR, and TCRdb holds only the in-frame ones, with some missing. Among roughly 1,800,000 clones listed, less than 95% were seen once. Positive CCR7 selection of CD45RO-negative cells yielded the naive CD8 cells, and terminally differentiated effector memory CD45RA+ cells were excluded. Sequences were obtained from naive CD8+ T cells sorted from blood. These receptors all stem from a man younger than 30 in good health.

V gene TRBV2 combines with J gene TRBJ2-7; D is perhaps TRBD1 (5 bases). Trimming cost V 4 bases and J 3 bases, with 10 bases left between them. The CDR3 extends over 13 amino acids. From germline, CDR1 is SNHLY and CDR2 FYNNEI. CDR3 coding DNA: TGTGCCAGCAGTGGGGCCAGGGACTACGAGCAGTACTTC. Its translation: CASSGARDYEQYF.

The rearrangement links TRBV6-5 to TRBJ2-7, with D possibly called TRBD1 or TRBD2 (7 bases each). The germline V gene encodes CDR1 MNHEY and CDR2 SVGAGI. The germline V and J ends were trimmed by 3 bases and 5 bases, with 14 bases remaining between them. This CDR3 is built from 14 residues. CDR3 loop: CASSYLTGRDEQYF. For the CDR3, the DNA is TGTGCCAGCAGTTATCTGACAGGGAGGGACGAGCAGTACTTC.

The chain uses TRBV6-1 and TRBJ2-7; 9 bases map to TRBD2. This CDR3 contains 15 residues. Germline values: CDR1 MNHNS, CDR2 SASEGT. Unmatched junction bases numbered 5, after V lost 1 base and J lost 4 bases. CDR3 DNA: TGTGCCAGCAGTGAAGGGGATAGCGGGAGATACGAGCAGTACTTC. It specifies CASSEGDSGRYEQYF.

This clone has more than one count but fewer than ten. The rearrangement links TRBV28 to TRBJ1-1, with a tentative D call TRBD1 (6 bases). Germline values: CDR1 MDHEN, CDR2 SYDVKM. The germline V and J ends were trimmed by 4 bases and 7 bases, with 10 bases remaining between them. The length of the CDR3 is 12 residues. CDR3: CASSYRAREAFF. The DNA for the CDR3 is TGTGCCAGCAGTTACAGGGCCCGTGAAGCTTTCTTT.

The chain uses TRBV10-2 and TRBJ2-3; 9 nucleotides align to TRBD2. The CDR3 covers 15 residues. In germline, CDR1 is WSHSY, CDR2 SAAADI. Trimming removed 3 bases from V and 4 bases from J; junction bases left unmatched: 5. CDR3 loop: CASSDTVAGADTQYF. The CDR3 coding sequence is TGCGCCAGCAGTGACACCGTAGCGGGAGCAGATACGCAGTATTTT.

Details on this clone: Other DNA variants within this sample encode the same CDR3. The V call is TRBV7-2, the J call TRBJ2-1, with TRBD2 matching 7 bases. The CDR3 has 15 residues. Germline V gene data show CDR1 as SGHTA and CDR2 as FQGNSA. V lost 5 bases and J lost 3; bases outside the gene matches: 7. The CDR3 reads CASSPAGGNYNEQFF. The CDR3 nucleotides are TGTGCCAGCAGCCCTGCCGGGGGGAACTACAATGAGCAGTTCTTC. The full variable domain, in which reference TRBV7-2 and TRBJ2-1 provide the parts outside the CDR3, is GAGVSQSPSNKVTEKGKDVELRCDPISGHTALYWYRQSLGQGLEFLIYFQGNSAPDKSGLPSDRFSAERTGGSVSTLTIQRTQQEDSAVYLCASSPAGGNYNEQFFGPGTRLTVL.

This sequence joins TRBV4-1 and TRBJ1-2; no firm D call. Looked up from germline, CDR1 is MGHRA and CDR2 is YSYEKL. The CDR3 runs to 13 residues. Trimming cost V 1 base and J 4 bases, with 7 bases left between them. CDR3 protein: CASSQVPSYGYTF. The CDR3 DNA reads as TGCGCCAGCAGCCAAGTCCCCAGCTATGGCTACACCTTC.

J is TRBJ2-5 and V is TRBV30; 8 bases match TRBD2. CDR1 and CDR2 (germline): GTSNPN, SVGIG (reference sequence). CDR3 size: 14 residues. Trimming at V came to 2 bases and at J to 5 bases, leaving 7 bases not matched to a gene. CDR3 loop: CAWSPGLGWETQYF. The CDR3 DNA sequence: TGTGCCTGGAGTCCGGGACTAGGGTGGGAGACCCAGTACTTC.

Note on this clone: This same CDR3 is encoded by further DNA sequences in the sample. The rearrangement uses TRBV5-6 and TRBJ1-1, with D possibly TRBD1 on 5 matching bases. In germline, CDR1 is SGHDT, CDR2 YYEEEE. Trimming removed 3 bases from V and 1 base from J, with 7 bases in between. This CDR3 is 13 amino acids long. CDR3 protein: CASSSGTNTEAFF. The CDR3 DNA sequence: TGTGCCAGCAGCTCCGGGACGAACACTGAAGCTTTCTTT.

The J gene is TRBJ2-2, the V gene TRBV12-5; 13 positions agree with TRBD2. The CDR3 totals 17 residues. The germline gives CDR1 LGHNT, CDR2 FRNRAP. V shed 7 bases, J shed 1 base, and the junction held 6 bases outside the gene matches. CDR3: CASASGLAGENTGELFF. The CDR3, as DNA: TGTGCTAGTGCTTCCGGACTAGCGGGGGAGAACACCGGGGAGCTGTTTTTT.

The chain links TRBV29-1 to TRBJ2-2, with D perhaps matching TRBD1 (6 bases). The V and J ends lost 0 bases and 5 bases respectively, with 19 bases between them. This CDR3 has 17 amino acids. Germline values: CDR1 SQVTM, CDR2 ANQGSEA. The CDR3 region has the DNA TGCAGCGTTGAAGACAGGGGACACTCCGTAAGGACCGGGGAGCTGTTTTTT. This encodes CSVEDRGHSVRTGELFF.

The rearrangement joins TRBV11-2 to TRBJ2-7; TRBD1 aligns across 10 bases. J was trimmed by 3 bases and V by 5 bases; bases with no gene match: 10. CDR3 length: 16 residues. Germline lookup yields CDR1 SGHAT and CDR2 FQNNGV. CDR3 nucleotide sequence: TGTGCCAGCAGCCTCCGACAGGGGGCCTATTACTACGAGCAGTACTTC. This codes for CASSLRQGAYYYEQYF.

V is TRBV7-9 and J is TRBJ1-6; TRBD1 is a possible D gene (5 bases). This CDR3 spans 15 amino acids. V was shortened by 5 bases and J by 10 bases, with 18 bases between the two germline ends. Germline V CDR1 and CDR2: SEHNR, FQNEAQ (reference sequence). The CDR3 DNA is TGTGCCAGCAGCCCCCCGGGTAGGGGAGGATCACCCCTCCACTTT. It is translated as CASSPPGRGGSPLHF. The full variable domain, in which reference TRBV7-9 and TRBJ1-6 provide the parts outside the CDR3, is DTGVSQNPRHKITKRGQNVTFRCDPISEHNRLYWYRQTLGQGPEFLTYFQNEAQLEKSRLLSDRFSAERPKGSFSTLEIQRTEQGDSAMYLCASSPPGRGGSPLHFGNGTRLTVT.

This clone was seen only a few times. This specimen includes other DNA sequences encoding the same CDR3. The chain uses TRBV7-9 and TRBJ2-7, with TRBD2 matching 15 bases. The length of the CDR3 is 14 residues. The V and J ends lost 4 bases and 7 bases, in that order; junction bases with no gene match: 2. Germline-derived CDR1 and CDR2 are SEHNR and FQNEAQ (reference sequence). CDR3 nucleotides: TGTGCCAGCAGCTCGGGACTAGCGGGAGGAGAGCAGTACTTC. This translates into CASSSGLAGGEQYF.

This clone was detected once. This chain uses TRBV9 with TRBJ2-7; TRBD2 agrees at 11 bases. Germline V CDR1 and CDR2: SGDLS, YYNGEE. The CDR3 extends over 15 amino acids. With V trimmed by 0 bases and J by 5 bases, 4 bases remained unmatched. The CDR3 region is CASSVGSGRANEQYF. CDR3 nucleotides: TGTGCCAGCAGCGTAGGTAGCGGGAGGGCCAACGAGCAGTACTTC.

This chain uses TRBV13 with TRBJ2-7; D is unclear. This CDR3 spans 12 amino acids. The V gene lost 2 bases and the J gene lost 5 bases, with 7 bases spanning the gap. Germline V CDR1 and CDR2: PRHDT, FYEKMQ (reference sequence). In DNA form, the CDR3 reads TGTGCCAGCAGCTTAAATGAACACGAGCAGTACTTC. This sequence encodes CASSLNEHEQYF.

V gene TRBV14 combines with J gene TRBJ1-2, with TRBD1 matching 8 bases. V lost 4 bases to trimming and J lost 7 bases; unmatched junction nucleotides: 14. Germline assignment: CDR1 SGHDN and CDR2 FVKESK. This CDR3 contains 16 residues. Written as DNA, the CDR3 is TGTGCCAGCAGCCCAGAGACAGGGGAAGGATTAGGTGGCTACACCTTC. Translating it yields CASSPETGEGLGGYTF.

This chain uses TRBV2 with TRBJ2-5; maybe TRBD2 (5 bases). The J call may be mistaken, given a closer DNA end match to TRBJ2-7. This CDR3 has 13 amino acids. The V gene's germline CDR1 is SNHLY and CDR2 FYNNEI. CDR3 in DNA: TGTGCTGTTTGGAGCGGACGAACCTACGAGCAGTACTTC. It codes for CAVWSGRTYEQYF.

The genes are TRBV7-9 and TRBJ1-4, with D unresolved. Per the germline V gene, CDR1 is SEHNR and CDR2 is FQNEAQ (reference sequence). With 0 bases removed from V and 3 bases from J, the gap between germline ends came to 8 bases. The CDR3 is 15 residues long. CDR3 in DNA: TGTGCCAGCAGCTTAGCTCAGTCGGCTAATGAAAAACTGTTTTTT. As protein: CASSLAQSANEKLFF.

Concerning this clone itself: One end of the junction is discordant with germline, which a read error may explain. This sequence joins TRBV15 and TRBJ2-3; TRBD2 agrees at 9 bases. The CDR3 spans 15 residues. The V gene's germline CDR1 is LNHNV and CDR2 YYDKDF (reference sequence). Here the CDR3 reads CATGSSSGAQDTQYF. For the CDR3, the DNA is TGTGCCACCGGCAGCTCTAGCGGGGCACAAGATACGCAGTATTTT.

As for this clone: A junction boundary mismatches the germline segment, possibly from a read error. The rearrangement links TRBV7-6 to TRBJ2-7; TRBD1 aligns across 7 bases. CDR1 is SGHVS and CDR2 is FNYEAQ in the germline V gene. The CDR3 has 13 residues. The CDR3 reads CASSQDTGAEQYF. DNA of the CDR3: TGCGCCAGCAGCCAAGATACAGGGGCGGAGCAGTACTTC.

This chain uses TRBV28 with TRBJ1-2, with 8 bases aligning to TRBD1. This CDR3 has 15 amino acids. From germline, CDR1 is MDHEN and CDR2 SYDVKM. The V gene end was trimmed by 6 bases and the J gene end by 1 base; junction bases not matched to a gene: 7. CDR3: CASRGTGGSNYGYTF. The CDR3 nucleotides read TGTGCCAGCAGGGGAACAGGGGGAAGTAACTATGGCTACACCTTC.